This T cell receptor (beta chain) emerged from a study of beta chain features in type 1 diabetes. Purity (above 95%) was reached by all sorted populations. Notes on the study in general: There was a moderate but significant shortening of TCRB CDR3s in all four CD4+ subsets of Type 1 diabetes patients. The similarity of naive, central memory and Treg TCRB repertoires appeared greater among patients than among healthy donors. A definitive answer on HLA type influencing TCRB rearrangement was not reached here.

The study reverse transcribed the entire isolated RNA, so it sequenced expressed TCRB transcripts. The read count averaged around 3.6 million across naive, central memory and regulatory T cell samples. TCRdb's table, derived via immunoSEQ multiplex PCR, lists solely in-frame clones and lacks some. Among about 650,000 clones, 9.5% to 15% were seen once, and the ten largest hold around 0.12%. Comment on this clone: The antigen remains undetermined.

V dropped 2 bases and J dropped 0 bases, with 15 bases sitting between them. Germline assignment: CDR1 SGDLS and CDR2 YYNGEE. The CDR3 consists of 16 residues. Sequenced material: naive CD4+ T cells from blood. This TCR came from a man between 25 and 39 years old with type 1 diabetes. V and J are TRBV9 and TRBJ2-7; tentatively, D is TRBD1 (6 bases). CDR3 nucleotide sequence: TGTGCCAGCAGCGTCCGCTCAGCAGGGGACTCCTACGAGCAGTACTTC. Protein sequence: CASSVRSAGDSYEQYF. The full variable domain, completed using reference TRBV9 and TRBJ2-7, is DSGVTQTPKHLITATGQRVTLRCSPRSGDLSVYWYQQSLDQGLQFLIQYYNGEERAKGNILERFSAQQFPDLHSELNLSSLELGDSALYFCASSVRSAGDSYEQYFGPGTRLTVT.